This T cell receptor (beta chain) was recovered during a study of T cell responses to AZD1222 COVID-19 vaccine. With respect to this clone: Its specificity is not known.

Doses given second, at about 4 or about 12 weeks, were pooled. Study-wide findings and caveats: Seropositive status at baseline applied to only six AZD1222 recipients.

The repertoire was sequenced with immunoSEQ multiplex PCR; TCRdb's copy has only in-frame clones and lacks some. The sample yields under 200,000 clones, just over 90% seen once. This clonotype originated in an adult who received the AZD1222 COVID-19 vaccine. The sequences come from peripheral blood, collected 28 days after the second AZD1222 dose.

The CDR3 DNA follows: TGTGCCAGCAGCCAGGGGACTAGCGGGTTCAGCTCCTACAATGAGCAGTTCTTC. Its protein product is CASSQGTSGFSSYNEQFF. This rearrangement joins TRBV4-2 to TRBJ2-1, with 12 bases lining up with TRBD2. Germline CDR1 reads LGHNA; CDR2 reads YNFKEQ. Trimming took 3 bases from V and 0 from J; bases not matched to a gene: 6. This CDR3 is 18 amino acids long.